The following is a T cell receptor (beta chain) sequence with its context. This clonotype was detected only a few times. What this receptor recognizes is not known. Per-nucleotide qualities are absent, and no much larger clonotype sits a single base away. These data are taken from a study of blood T cells in healthy people across ages (dated by TCRdb to between 2014 and 2016). Concerning the study at large: Template switching captured roughly one uniquely barcoded TCR beta cDNA molecule per two T cells in model experiments. The study measured age-related changes in TCR beta repertoire diversity using deep sequencing normalized with unique cDNA molecular identifiers. The donors were split into four age groups: young (average about 15 years), middle-aged (39), aged (approximately 60) and long-lived (approximately 80). To avoid experimental bias, donors of different ages were randomly spread across the sequencing lanes. The study analyzed two additional independent replicas of 1 million unique cDNA reads from the same blood draw for two donors, one aged 18 to 29 and one aged 80 or older.

Results the study describes overall, beyond this receptor: Estimates of total diversity from one million sequenced T cells were regarded as lower bounds and underestimates. Compared with the aged group, the long-lived group had more naive CD4+ T cells, fewer expanded clones and increased TCR diversity, suggesting age selection. Observed TCR beta diversity per million T cells fell roughly linearly with age, and a significant reduction was already apparent by age about 36. The CMV infection status of donors was not known, potentially confounding age-related changes in expanded clonotypes. A strong correlation was found between observed TCR beta diversity and the percentage of naive T cells measured by flow cytometry. Conclusive comparison of naive and antigen-experienced compartments was prevented by the profiling of bulk unsorted PBMCs.

Trimming costs V 3 bases and J 6 bases, and their ends lie 4 bases apart. CDR1 MNHEY and CDR2 SVGAGI are derived from the germline V gene. From the cysteine up to the phenylalanine, the CDR3 has a length of 11 residues. The retained sequence is limited to the CDR3, 33 bases, with the frame set at the first base. Donors were about 36 systemically healthy Caucasian individuals from Russia aged roughly 6 to 90 years. About 9.1 milliliters of peripheral blood were collected from each donor into EDTA-treated Vacutainer tubes. PBMCs were isolated by Ficoll-Paque density-gradient centrifugation, with at least 7 million obtained per sample. Trizol reagent was used to extract total RNA from PBMCs, with at least 5 micrograms per sample. Naive CD45RAhigh/CD27high T cell percentages were measured by flow cytometry on a PBMC aliquot from every donor. Library creation used 5' RACE. Sequencing was carried out with an Illumina HiSeq 2500. A second PCR of roughly 7 to 11 cycles was performed with a sample-barcoded 5' primer and a J-beta primer mix. A template-switch 5' adaptor carrying 12 random nucleotides introduced a unique molecular identifier onto each TCR beta cDNA molecule. Each sample yielded at least 3 million CDR3-containing paired-end reads. First-strand cDNA was synthesized from all RNA with the Mint cDNA synthesis kit, primed by a TRBC-specific oligonucleotide. All cDNA was treated with uracil-DNA glycosylase and then went through a first 18-cycle PCR with the universal primers M1SS and BC2_uni_R. The authors' pipeline ran thus. For normalization, 1 million high-quality reads, each with a distinct molecular identifier, were randomly selected from each sample. Instead of being binned into consensus sequences, reads with shared molecular identifiers were discarded. MiTCR, with a Q25 quality threshold and the strictest error-elimination algorithm, was used for CDR3 identification, clonotype clustering and error correction. A nonparametric unseen species model using Euler transformation provided a lower-bound estimate of total TCR beta diversity. TCRdb trimmed public reads at Q25 via fastp, called clones via MiXCR and kept in-frame beta chains. Every distinct CDR3 protein forms one entry, paired with its most common genes and DNA. TCRdb, not the authors, supplied the V and J calls. The sample table lists around 1,600,000 distinct CDR3 sequences, roughly two fifths of them with a count of one. Approximately 4% of the sample lies in the top ten.

The sequence was collected from a woman under 30 in good health. The rearrangement combines TRBV6-5 with TRBJ2-3; no D gene is confidently identified. The sequencing sample was made of blood. Here is the DNA: TGTGCCAGCAGTTATATGGATACGCAGTATTTT. It translates as CASSYMDTQYF.